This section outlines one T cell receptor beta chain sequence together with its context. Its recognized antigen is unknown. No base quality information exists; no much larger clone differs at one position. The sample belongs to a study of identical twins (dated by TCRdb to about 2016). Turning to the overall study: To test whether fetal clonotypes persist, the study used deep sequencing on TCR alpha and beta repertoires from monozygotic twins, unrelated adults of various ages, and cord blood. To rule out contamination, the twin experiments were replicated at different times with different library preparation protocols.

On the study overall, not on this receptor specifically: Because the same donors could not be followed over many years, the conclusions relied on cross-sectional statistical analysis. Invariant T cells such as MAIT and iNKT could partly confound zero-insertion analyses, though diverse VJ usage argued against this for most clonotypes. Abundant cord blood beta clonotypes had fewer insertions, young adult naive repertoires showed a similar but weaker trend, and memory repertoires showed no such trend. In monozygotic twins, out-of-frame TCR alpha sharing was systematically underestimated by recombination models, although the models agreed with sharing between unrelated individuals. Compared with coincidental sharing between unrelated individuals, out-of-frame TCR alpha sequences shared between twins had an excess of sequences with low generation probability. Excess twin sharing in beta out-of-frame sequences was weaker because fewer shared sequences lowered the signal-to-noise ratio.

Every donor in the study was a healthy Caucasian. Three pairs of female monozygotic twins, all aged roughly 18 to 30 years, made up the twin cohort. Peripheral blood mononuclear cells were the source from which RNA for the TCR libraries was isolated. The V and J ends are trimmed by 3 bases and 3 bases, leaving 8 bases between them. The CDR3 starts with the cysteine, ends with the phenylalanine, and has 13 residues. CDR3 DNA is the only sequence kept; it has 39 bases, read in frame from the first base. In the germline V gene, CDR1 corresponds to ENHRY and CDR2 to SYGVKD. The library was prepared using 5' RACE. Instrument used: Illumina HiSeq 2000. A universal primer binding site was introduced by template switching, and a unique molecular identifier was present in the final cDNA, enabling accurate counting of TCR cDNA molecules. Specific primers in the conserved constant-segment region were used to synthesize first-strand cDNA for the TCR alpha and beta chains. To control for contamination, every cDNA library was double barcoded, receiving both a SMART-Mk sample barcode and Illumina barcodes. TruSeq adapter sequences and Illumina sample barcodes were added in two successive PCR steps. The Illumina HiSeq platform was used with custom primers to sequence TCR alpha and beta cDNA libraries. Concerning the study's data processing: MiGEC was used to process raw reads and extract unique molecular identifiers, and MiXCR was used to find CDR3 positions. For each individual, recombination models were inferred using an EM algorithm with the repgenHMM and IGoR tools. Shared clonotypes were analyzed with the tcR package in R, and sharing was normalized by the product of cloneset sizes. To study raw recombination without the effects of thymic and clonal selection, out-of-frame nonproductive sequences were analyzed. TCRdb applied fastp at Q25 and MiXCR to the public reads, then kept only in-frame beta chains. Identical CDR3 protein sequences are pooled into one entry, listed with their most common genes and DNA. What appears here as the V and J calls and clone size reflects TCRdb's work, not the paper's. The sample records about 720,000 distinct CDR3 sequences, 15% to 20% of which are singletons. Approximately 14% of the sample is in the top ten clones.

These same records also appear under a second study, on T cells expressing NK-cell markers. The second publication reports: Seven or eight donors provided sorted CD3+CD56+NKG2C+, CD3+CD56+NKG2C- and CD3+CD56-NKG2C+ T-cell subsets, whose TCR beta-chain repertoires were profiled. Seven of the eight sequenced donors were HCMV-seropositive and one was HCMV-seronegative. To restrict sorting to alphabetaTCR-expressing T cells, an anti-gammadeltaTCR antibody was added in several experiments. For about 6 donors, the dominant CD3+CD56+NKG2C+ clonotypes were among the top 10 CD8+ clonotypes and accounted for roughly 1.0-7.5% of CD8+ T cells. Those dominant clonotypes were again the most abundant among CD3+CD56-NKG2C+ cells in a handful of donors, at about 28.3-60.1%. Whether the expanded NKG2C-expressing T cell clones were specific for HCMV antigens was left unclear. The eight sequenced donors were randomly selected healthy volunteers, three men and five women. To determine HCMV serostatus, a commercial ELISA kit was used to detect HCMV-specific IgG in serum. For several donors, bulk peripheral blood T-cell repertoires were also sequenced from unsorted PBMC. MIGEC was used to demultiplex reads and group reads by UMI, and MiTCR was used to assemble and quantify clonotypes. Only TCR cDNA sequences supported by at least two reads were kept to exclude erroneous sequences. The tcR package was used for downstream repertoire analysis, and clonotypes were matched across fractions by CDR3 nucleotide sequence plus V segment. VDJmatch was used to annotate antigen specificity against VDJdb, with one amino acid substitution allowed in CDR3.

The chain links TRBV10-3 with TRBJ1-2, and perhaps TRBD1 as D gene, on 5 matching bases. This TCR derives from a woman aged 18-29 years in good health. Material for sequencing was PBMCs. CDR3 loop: CAISEARDYGYTF. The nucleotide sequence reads TGTGCCATCAGTGAAGCCAGGGACTATGGCTACACCTTC.